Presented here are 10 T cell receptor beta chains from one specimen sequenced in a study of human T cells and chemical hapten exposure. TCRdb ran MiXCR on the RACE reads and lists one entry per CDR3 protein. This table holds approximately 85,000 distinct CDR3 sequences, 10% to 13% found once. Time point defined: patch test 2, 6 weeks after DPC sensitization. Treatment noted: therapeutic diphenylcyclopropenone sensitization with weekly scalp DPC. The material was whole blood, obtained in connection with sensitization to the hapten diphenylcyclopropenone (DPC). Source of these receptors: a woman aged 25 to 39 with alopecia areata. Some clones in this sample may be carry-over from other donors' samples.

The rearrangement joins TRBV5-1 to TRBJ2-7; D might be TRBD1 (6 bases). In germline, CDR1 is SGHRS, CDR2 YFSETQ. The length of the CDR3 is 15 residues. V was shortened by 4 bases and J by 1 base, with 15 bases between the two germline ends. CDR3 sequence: CASSRSDRISYEQYF. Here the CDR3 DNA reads TGCGCCAGCAGCAGAAGTGACAGGATATCCTACGAGCAGTACTTC.

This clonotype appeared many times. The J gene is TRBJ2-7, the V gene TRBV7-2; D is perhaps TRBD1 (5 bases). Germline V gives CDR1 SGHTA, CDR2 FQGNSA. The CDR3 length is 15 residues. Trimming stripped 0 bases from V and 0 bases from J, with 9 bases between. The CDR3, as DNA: TGTGCCAGCAGCTTAGCGATGACAGCCTCCTACGAGCAGTACTTC. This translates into CASSLAMTASYEQYF.

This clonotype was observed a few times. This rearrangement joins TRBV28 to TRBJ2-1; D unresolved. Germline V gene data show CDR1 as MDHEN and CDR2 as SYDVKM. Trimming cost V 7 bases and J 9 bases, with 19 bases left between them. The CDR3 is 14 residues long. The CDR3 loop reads CASNLGGRRSEQFF. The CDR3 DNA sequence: TGTGCCAGCAACCTTGGCGGAAGACGGTCTGAGCAGTTCTTC.

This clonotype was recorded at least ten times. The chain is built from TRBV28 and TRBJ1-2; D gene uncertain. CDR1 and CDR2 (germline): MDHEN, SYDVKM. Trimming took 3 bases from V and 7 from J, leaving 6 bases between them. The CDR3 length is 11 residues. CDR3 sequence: CASSLTGGYTF. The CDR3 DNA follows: TGTGCCAGCAGTTTGACTGGTGGCTACACCTTC.

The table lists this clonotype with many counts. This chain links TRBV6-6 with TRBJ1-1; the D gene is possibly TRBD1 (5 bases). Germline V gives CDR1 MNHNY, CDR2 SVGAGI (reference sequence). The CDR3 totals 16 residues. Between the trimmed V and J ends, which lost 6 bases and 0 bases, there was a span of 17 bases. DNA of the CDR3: TGTGCCAGCAGCCTCCTCCAGGGACCTTTGAACACTGAAGCTTTCTTT. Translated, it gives CASSLLQGPLNTEAFF.

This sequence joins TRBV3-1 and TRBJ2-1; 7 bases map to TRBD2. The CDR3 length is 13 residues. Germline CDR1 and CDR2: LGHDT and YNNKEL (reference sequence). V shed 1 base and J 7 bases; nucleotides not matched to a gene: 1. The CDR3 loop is CASSQAAGNEQFF. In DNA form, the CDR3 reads TGTGCCAGCAGCCAAGCAGCGGGAAATGAGCAGTTCTTC.

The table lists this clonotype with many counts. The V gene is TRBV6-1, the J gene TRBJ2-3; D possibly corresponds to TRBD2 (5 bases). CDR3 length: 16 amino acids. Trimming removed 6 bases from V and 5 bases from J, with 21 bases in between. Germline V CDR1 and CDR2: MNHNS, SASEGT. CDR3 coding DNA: TGTGCCAGCAGACGGACTTCCCAGGTCGGTGAAGATACGCAGTATTTT. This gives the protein CASRRTSQVGEDTQYF.

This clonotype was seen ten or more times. The CDR3 region is CSARVGLAGADTQYF. The CDR3 coding sequence is TGCAGTGCTAGAGTTGGGCTAGCAGGCGCAGATACGCAGTATTTT. The chain recombines TRBV20-1 with TRBJ2-3; maybe TRBD2 (5 bases). The germline V gene has CDR1 DFQATT and CDR2 SNEGSKA (reference sequence). V lost 1 base and J lost 4, with 15 bases in between. The CDR3 is made up of 15 amino acids.

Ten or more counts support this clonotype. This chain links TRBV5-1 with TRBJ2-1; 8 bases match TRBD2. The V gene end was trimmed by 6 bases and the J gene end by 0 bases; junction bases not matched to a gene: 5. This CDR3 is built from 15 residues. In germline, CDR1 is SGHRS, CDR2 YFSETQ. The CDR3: CASNTGLDSYNEQFF. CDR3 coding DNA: TGCGCCAGCAACACGGGACTAGACTCCTACAATGAGCAGTTCTTC.

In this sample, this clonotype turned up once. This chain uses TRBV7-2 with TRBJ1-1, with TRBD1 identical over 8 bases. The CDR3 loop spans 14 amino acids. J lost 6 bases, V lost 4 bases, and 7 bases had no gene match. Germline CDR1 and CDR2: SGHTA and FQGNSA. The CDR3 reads CASSSDRGWAEAFF. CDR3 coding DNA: TGTGCCAGCAGCTCCGACAGGGGATGGGCTGAAGCTTTCTTT.